This is a list of T cell receptor beta chains from one sample in a study of CD8 T cells in ankylosing spondylitis. TCRdb processed the 5' RACE reads anew with MiXCR; each CDR3 protein has one entry. The repertoire holds approximately 220,000 distinct CDR3 sequences, with 15% to 20% as singletons. Source material: blood, either unsorted or a sorted T cell fraction (not recorded which). The origin of the receptors is a male donor with ankylosing spondylitis. Both conserved end residues are part of each CDR3. The D gene is left open where the match is weak. Some rows mark clone size as missing; the rest say once, few, many or name a class of expanded clone.

TRBV4-1,TRBJ1-2,-,-,15,CASSQVFSTNYGYTF,TGCGCCAGCAGCCAAGTATTCTCCACTAACTATGGCTACACCTTC
TRBV15,TRBJ2-1,-,few,12,CATSRVDNEQFF,TGTGCCACCAGCAGAGTCGACAATGAGCAGTTCTTC
TRBV5-1,TRBJ2-5,-,few,15,CASSLEGSPQETQYF,TGCGCCAGCAGCTTGGAGGGCAGCCCCCAAGAGACCCAGTACTTC
TRBV29-1,TRBJ1-2,-,few,14,CSVEWEGILYGYTF,TGCAGCGTTGAATGGGAGGGGATCCTCTATGGCTACACCTTC
TRBV7-8,TRBJ2-7,TRBD1,few,18,CASSLADPPGQGSYEQYF,TGTGCCAGCAGCTTAGCCGACCCACCGGGACAGGGCTCCTACGAGCAGTACTTC
TRBV12-3/TRBV12-4,TRBJ1-1,-,many,11,CASSPGGEAFF,TGTGCCAGCAGTCCGGGCGGTGAAGCTTTCTTT
TRBV24-1,TRBJ2-5,-,once,13,CATSRLVEETQYF,TGTGCCACCAGCCGACTAGTCGAAGAGACCCAGTACTTC
TRBV27,TRBJ1-2,-,few,13,CASSFTRGYGYTF,TGTGCCAGCAGTTTTACTCGGGGCTATGGCTACACCTTC
TRBV12-3/TRBV12-4,TRBJ1-1,-,-,13,CASSPPGPTEAFF,TGTGCCAGCAGTCCCCCGGGACCCACTGAAGCTTTCTTT
TRBV24-1,TRBJ2-5,-,few,9,CATSDPKYF,TGTGCCACCAGTGATCCAAAGTACTTC
TRBV13,TRBJ1-1,TRBD1,-,17,CASSFSSGQGPVTEAFF,TGTGCCAGCAGCTTCTCCTCTGGACAGGGTCCAGTCACTGAAGCTTTCTTT
TRBV4-1,TRBJ2-3,-,few,15,CASSVEDPTADMQYF,TGCGCCAGCAGTGTGGAGGATCCCACGGCGGATATGCAGTATTTT
TRBV12-3/TRBV12-4,TRBJ2-2,TRBD1,few,16,CASSSGQGWNTGELFF,TGTGCCAGCAGTTCCGGACAGGGCTGGAACACCGGGGAGCTGTTTTTT
TRBV4-1,TRBJ2-7,-,few,14,CASSHPDTTYEQYF,TGCGCCAGCAGCCACCCGGACACGACCTACGAGCAGTACTTC
TRBV7-3,TRBJ2-2,TRBD2,few,17,CASSLLPAGVTDGELFF,TGTGCCAGCAGCTTACTTCCCGCGGGAGTGACGGACGGGGAGCTGTTTTTT
TRBV5-4,TRBJ2-3,-,-,14,CASSLVGATDTQYF,TGTGCCAGCAGCTTGGTTGGAGCTACAGATACGCAGTATTTT
TRBV6-1,TRBJ1-1,-,-,14,CASSEAFMNTEAFF,TGTGCCAGCAGTGAAGCATTTATGAACACTGAAGCTTTCTTT
TRBV7-9,TRBJ2-7,-,-,12,CASSIGSYEQYF,TGTGCCAGCAGCATCGGTTCCTACGAGCAGTACTTC
TRBV6-2/TRBV6-3,TRBJ2-2,TRBD2,few,15,CASSFFSGVTGELFF,TGTGCCAGCAGTTTTTTCAGCGGGGTCACCGGGGAGCTGTTTTTT
TRBV9,TRBJ2-7,-,few,15,CASSVASGPLYEQYF,TGTGCCAGCAGCGTGGCTAGTGGGCCGTTATACGAGCAGTACTTC
TRBV29-1,TRBJ2-1,-,-,17,CSVVGGPLANPHNEQFF,TGCAGCGTTGTGGGGGGGCCCCTAGCGAACCCTCACAATGAGCAGTTCTTC
TRBV15,TRBJ1-1,-,few,13,CATSRELGTEAFF,TGTGCCACCAGCAGAGAACTGGGAACTGAAGCTTTCTTT
TRBV29-1,TRBJ1-2,-,-,14,CSVGTRDTRYGYTF,TGCAGCGTTGGAACCCGGGACACGAGATATGGCTACACCTTC
TRBV7-3,TRBJ2-1,-,few,13,CASRVISYNEQFF,TGTGCCAGCAGGGTCATCTCCTACAATGAGCAGTTCTTC
TRBV5-1,TRBJ2-1,TRBD2,-,15,CASRAASGGHNEQFF,TGCGCCAGCAGGGCGGCTAGCGGGGGCCACAATGAGCAGTTCTTC
TRBV28,TRBJ2-7,-,-,13,CASSSRRDYEQYF,TGTGCCAGCAGTTCCCGGCGGGACTACGAGCAGTACTTC
TRBV5-6,TRBJ2-7,-,-,13,CASSLRNSYEQYF,TGTGCCAGCAGCTTAAGGAACTCCTACGAGCAGTACTTC
TRBV5-1,TRBJ2-1,TRBD1,-,15,CASSFETGPHNEQFF,TGCGCCAGCAGCTTTGAGACAGGGCCTCACAATGAGCAGTTCTTC
TRBV28,TRBJ1-5,TRBD1,-,16,CASSPQRTGEDQPQHF,TGTGCCAGCAGCCCACAACGGACAGGGGAGGATCAGCCCCAGCATTTT
TRBV10-3,TRBJ2-1,-,few,12,CAISESPNEQFF,TGTGCCATCAGTGAGTCTCCGAATGAGCAGTTCTTC
TRBV10-3,TRBJ2-2,TRBD2,-,15,CAISEGRGGTGELFF,TGTGCCATCAGTGAAGGGCGGGGGGGCACCGGGGAGCTGTTTTTT
TRBV2,TRBJ2-7,-,-,15,CASSEGPAGFYEQYF,TGTGCCAGCAGTGAAGGCCCGGCTGGATTCTACGAGCAGTACTTC
TRBV18,TRBJ1-6,-,few,14,CASSPIRLGSPLHF,TGTGCCAGCTCACCGATACGGCTGGGATCACCCCTCCACTTT
TRBV7-9,TRBJ2-7,-,-,14,CASSLPASLHEQYF,TGTGCCAGCAGCTTACCCGCAAGCTTGCACGAGCAGTACTTC
TRBV12-3/TRBV12-4,TRBJ2-5,TRBD1,-,16,CASSPPNRGPQETQYF,TGTGCCAGCAGCCCACCTAACAGGGGGCCTCAAGAGACCCAGTACTTC
TRBV14,TRBJ2-7,-,-,15,CASSQDHTEFYEQYF,TGTGCCAGCAGCCAAGATCACACGGAGTTCTACGAGCAGTACTTC
TRBV14,TRBJ2-1,-,-,13,CASSQDWWFEQFF,TGTGCCAGCAGCCAAGATTGGTGGTTTGAGCAGTTCTTC
TRBV4-3,TRBJ2-1,-,-,15,CASSPGTGTYNEQFF,TGCGCCAGCAGCCCCGGGACTGGAACCTACAATGAGCAGTTCTTC
TRBV12-3/TRBV12-4,TRBJ1-2,TRBD1,-,14,CASRVSDRIDGYTF,TGTGCCAGCAGAGTTTCGGACAGGATTGATGGCTACACCTTC
TRBV7-8,TRBJ1-3,-,-,14,CASSSQGTGNTIYF,TGTGCCAGCAGCTCCCAGGGTACTGGAAACACCATATATTTT
TRBV28,TRBJ1-1,-,few,13,CASAGVWNTEAFF,TGTGCCAGCGCAGGGGTGTGGAACACTGAAGCTTTCTTT
TRBV9,TRBJ2-1,-,few,15,CASSVGSGTYNEQFF,TGTGCCAGCAGCGTAGGGTCAGGGACCTACAATGAGCAGTTCTTC